These 23 T cell receptor beta chains share one sample of origin, sequenced in a study of cytomegalovirus exposure and HLA in healthy donors. PCR used 60 Vbeta primers and 13 Jbeta primers. Libraries were prepared by immunoSEQ multiplex PCR; TCRdb keeps only in-frame clonotypes and omits some of them. Its table records around 150,000 clones. The sequencing input was PBMCs. The receptor set was obtained from a man in his forties or fifties in good health and CMV-seronegative.

CDR3 nucleotides: TGTGCCAGCAGCCCAACAGCAGGAAGGGGCTACGAGCAGTACTTC. It encodes CASSPTAGRGYEQYF. V is TRBV7-2 and J is TRBJ2-7, with D possibly being TRBD1 (5 bases). Germline values: CDR1 SGHTA, CDR2 FQGNSA. With 5 bases removed from V and 3 bases from J, the gap between germline ends came to 17 bases. The CDR3 has 15 residues.

The genes are TRBV9 and TRBJ1-3, with a weak D call TRBD1 (6 bases). V was clipped by 0 bases and J by 4 bases, with 11 bases between them. Germline V gene sequence: CDR1 SGDLS, CDR2 YYNGEE. The CDR3 loop spans 15 amino acids. Written as DNA, the CDR3 is TGTGCCAGCAGCGTAGGGGGGCACGGAGGAAACACCATATATTTT. Protein sequence: CASSVGGHGGNTIYF.

V usage is TRBV28 and J usage is TRBJ1-3; D perhaps matches TRBD1 (6 bases). V lost 5 bases to trimming and J lost 0 bases, with 14 bases between them. Germline V gene data show CDR1 as MDHEN and CDR2 as SYDVKM. The CDR3 consists of 16 residues. CDR3 residues: CASSPVDRSSGNTIYF. In DNA, the CDR3 is TGTGCCAGCAGTCCCGTGGACAGATCCTCTGGAAACACCATATATTTT.

The rearrangement joins TRBV6-5 to TRBJ2-5, with 9 bases identical to TRBD1. The V and J ends lost 10 bases and 5 bases, in that order; junction bases with no gene match: 8. The germline gives CDR1 MNHEY, CDR2 SVGAGI. The CDR3 runs 13 residues. The CDR3 DNA reads as TGTGCCACCAGGGTGACAGGGGGGGAGACCCAGTACTTC. Its protein product is CATRVTGGETQYF.

The V call is TRBV5-1, the J call TRBJ2-1; weak D call: TRBD2 (6 bases). Looked up from germline, CDR1 is SGHRS and CDR2 is YFSETQ. CDR3 size: 15 residues. V lost 3 bases and J 9 bases, leaving 19 bases between the germline ends. The CDR3: CASSSEGLPYGEQFF. CDR3 coding DNA: TGCGCCAGCAGCTCGGAGGGACTCCCTTACGGTGAGCAGTTCTTC.

The chain joins TRBV28 to TRBJ2-1, with a tentative D call TRBD1 (6 bases). Per germline, CDR1 MDHEN and CDR2 SYDVKM. V gave up 2 bases and J gave up 8 bases, with 10 bases separating them. This CDR3 spans 13 amino acids. This CDR3 reads CASSLQGMDEQFF. The CDR3 DNA is TGTGCCAGCAGTTTACAGGGGATGGATGAGCAGTTCTTC.

J is TRBJ2-3 and V is TRBV6-5; D possibly corresponds to TRBD1 (6 bases). Trimming pared 7 bases from V and 1 base from J, leaving 12 bases between. The CDR3 contains 14 residues. Germline V lookup: CDR1 MNHEY, CDR2 SVGAGI. The CDR3 here is CASTYRTGTDTQYF. CDR3 DNA: TGTGCCAGCACCTACAGGACAGGCACAGATACGCAGTATTTT.

The chain is built from TRBV19 and TRBJ2-5, with TRBD2 matching over 7 bases. The CDR3 extends over 13 amino acids. Trimming took 0 bases from V and 13 from J; bases not matched to a gene: 8. Germline assignment: CDR1 LNHDA and CDR2 SQIVND (reference sequence). CDR3 coding DNA: TGTGCCAGTAGTATAGAGGGGGGGAAAATATTGTACTTC. Translating it yields CASSIEGGKILYF.

The rearrangement joins TRBV2 to TRBJ2-2, with TRBD1 matching 9 bases. The CDR3 extends over 16 amino acids. Germline CDR1 is SNHLY and CDR2 is FYNNEI. Losses at the gene ends were 4 bases for V and 4 bases for J; bases not matched to a gene: 7. The CDR3 spells CASSASGTGITGELFF. In nucleotides, the CDR3 is TGTGCCAGCAGTGCTTCCGGGACAGGGATCACCGGGGAGCTGTTTTTT.

This rearrangement joins TRBV5-1 to TRBJ2-7, with 11 positions matching TRBD2. V gave up 5 bases and J gave up 0 bases; unmatched junction bases: 13. The germline CDR1 and CDR2 sequences are SGHRS and YFSETQ. This CDR3 contains 18 residues. The CDR3 loop reads CASSVGTSGMTSSYEQYF. As DNA, the CDR3 is TGCGCCAGCAGTGTTGGGACTAGCGGTATGACCAGCTCCTACGAGCAGTACTTC.

The rearrangement uses TRBV25-1 and TRBJ2-5; 8 bases are a match to TRBD2. J gave up 4 bases and V 4 bases, and 8 bases lay outside the gene matches. The length of the CDR3 is 15 residues. The germline V gene encodes CDR1 MGHDK and CDR2 SYGVNS. CDR3 in DNA: TGTGCCAGCAGTGTCATAGCGGGGAAGGCAGAGACCCAGTACTTC. It specifies CASSVIAGKAETQYF.

V and J are TRBV11-3 and TRBJ2-1; tentative D call: TRBD1 (6 bases). The CDR3 has 12 residues. Germline CDR1 is SGHNT and CDR2 is YENEEA. V shed 2 bases and J shed 7 bases, with 6 bases lying between them. The CDR3 spells CASSLQGNEQFF. As DNA, the CDR3 is TGTGCCAGCAGCTTACAGGGGAATGAGCAGTTCTTC.

This chain uses TRBV6-5 with TRBJ2-4; TRBD1 matches 9 bases. V lost 7 bases to trimming and J lost 10 bases; unmatched junction nucleotides: 5. This CDR3 is built from 12 residues. Germline V gene lookup returns CDR1 MNHEY and CDR2 SVGAGI. The CDR3 DNA is TGTGCCAGCAACCCGACAGGGGGTATTCAGTACTTC. Translating it yields CASNPTGGIQYF.

The genes are TRBV19 and TRBJ2-7; 7 bases line up with TRBD1. With V trimmed by 6 bases and J by 2 bases, 4 bases remained unmatched. Germline assignment: CDR1 LNHDA and CDR2 SQIVND (reference sequence). CDR3 length: 13 amino acids. In DNA form, the CDR3 reads TGTGCCAGTAGGTTGGGACAGACCTACGAGCAGTACTTC. Residues: CASRLGQTYEQYF. Based on the CDR3 plus reference TRBV19 and TRBJ2-7, the full variable domain is DGGITQSPKYLFRKEGQNVTLSCEQNLNHDAMYWYRQDPGQGLRLIYYSQIVNDFQKGDIAEGYSVSREKKESFPLTVTSAQKNPTAFYLCASRLGQTYEQYFGPGTRLTVT.

V gene TRBV5-1 combines with J gene TRBJ2-5; 9 bases are shared with TRBD1. From germline, CDR1 is SGHRS and CDR2 YFSETQ. Trimming took 0 bases from V and 6 from J; bases not matched to a gene: 9. The CDR3 is 16 residues long. CDR3 loop: CASSLDGGGTGKTQYF. CDR3 bases: TGCGCCAGCAGCTTGGATGGAGGGGGGACAGGGAAGACCCAGTACTTC.

The J gene is TRBJ1-5, the V gene TRBV18; the D gene is possibly TRBD1 (6 bases). Deletions cut 8 bases from V and 2 bases from J, with 13 bases between. The CDR3 is 14 residues long. The germline V gene has CDR1 KGHSH and CDR2 LQKENI. CDR3 amino acids: CASAGDWGNQPQHF. As DNA, the CDR3 is TGTGCCAGCGCAGGGGATTGGGGCAATCAGCCCCAGCATTTT.

Turning to this clone: One end of the junction does not line up with germline, which may come from a read error. This chain connects TRBV10-1 to TRBJ2-5; D remains ambiguous. CDR3 size: 14 residues. CDR1 and CDR2 (germline): WNHNN, SYGVQD (reference sequence). The CDR3 reads CASSEALPLGEQYF. The CDR3 region has the DNA TGCGCCAGTAGTGAGGCACTCCCGTTAGGAGAGCAGTACTTC.

The chain links TRBV25-1 to TRBJ1-6; a weak D match, TRBD1 (5 bases). The CDR3 loop spans 17 amino acids. V was shortened by 2 bases and J by 7 bases, with 18 bases between the two germline ends. In germline, CDR1 is MGHDK, CDR2 SYGVNS. CDR3 amino acids: CASSERSARAVNSPLHF. As DNA, the CDR3 is TGTGCCAGCAGTGAACGGTCAGCCAGGGCGGTAAATTCACCCCTCCACTTT. The entire variable domain, with the rest obtained from reference TRBV25-1 and TRBJ1-6, is as follows: EADIYQTPRYLVIGTGKKITLECSQTMGHDKMYWYQQDPGMELHLIHYSYGVNSTEKGDLSSESTVSRIRTEHFPLTLESARPSHTSQYLCASSERSARAVNSPLHFGNGTRLTVT.

The DNA of the CDR3 is TGCGCCAGCAGCAGGGGCTACGAGCAGTACTTC. Its protein is CASSRGYEQYF. The chain uses TRBV4-3 and TRBJ2-7, with D perhaps matching TRBD1 (5 bases). The V end lost 5 bases, the J end lost 3 bases, and 5 bases lay between the germline ends. Per germline, CDR1 LGHNA and CDR2 YSLEER. The CDR3 is 11 amino acids.

The chain has TRBV6-1 and TRBJ2-2, with 8 bases lining up with TRBD2. V dropped 3 bases and J dropped 7; count of bases not matched to a gene: 19. From germline, CDR1 is MNHNS and CDR2 SASEGT. The CDR3 contains 19 residues. The CDR3 region has the DNA TGTGCCAGCAGTGAGGCCGTCCCGGGACTAGTGAGATCAAACGGGGAGCTGTTTTTT. Translated, it gives CASSEAVPGLVRSNGELFF.

The V gene is TRBV27, the J gene TRBJ2-1, with D perhaps matching TRBD1 (5 bases). Trimming took off 4 bases at V and 2 bases at J, with 12 bases between the two ends. The CDR3 totals 15 residues. Germline values: CDR1 MNHEY, CDR2 SMNVEV (reference sequence). The CDR3 DNA sequence: TGTGCCAGCAGTTCTTTTCAGGGAACCTACAATGAGCAGTTCTTC. This gives the protein CASSSFQGTYNEQFF.

The rearrangement links TRBV6-1 to TRBJ2-7; 7 bases align to TRBD1. CDR1 and CDR2 (germline): MNHNS, SASEGT. This CDR3 has 14 amino acids. The V gene end was trimmed by 6 bases and the J gene end by 4 bases; junction bases not matched to a gene: 9. CDR3 region: CASSVGQKLYEQYF. DNA for the CDR3: TGTGCCAGCAGCGTGGGACAGAAACTTTACGAGCAGTACTTC.

The chain joins TRBV5-6 to TRBJ2-1; 15 nucleotides line up with TRBD2. J was trimmed by 2 bases and V by 7 bases; bases with no gene match: 13. This CDR3 is built from 19 residues. Germline V gives CDR1 SGHDT, CDR2 YYEEEE. The CDR3 DNA reads as TGTGCCAGCCTCAGTTGGACTAGCGGGGGGGCGGGGACCTACAATGAGCAGTTCTTC. As protein: CASLSWTSGGAGTYNEQFF.